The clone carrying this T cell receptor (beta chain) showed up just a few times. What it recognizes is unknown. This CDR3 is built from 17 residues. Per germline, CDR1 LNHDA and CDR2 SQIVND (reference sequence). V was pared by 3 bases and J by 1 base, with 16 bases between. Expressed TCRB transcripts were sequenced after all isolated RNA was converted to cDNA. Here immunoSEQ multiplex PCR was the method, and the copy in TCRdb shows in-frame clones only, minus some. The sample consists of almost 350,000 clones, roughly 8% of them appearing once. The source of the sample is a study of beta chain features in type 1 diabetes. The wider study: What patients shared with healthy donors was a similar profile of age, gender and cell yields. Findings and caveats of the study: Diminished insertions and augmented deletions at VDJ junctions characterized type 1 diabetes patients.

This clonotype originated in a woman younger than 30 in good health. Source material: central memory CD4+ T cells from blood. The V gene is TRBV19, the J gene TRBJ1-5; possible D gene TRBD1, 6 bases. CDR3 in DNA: TGTGCCAGTAGTATTTCGTCTGGGGGGGCGAGCAATCAGCCCCAGCATTTT. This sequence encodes CASSISSGGASNQPQHF. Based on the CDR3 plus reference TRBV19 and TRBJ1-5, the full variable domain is DGGITQSPKYLFRKEGQNVTLSCEQNLNHDAMYWYRQDPGQGLRLIYYSQIVNDFQKGDIAEGYSVSREKKESFPLTVTSAQKNPTAFYLCASSISSGGASNQPQHFGDGTRLSIL.